A selection of T cell receptor beta chains follows, all from one sample in a study of T cells in localized non-small cell lung cancer. Here immunoSEQ multiplex PCR was the method, and the copy in TCRdb shows in-frame clones only, minus some. The sample records about 1,000 clones, less than 25% being singletons. The sequences come from normal lung tissue next to the tumor, collected before any cancer treatment. These receptors were taken from a male donor aged 60 or over with stage III lung adenocarcinoma. The CDR3 runs from the conserved cysteine through the conserved F or W. The order of the fields is clone size, V gene, J gene, D gene, CDR3 protein, CDR3 DNA. D genes are given only for firm matches. Size is omitted from some rows. Given values are once, few, many or a class for expanded clones.

clone size: .; V gene: TRBV29-1; J gene: TRBJ2-2; D gene: TRBD2; CDR3 protein: CSALAGENTGELFF; CDR3 DNA: TGCAGCGCCCTAGCGGGGGAGAACACCGGGGAGCTGTTTTTT
clone size: large; V gene: TRBV11-3; J gene: TRBJ1-2; D gene: TRBD1; CDR3 protein: CASSSGQGANYGYTF; CDR3 DNA: TGTGCCAGCAGCTCTGGACAGGGAGCTAACTATGGCTACACCTTC
clone size: large; V gene: TRBV6-8; J gene: TRBJ1-4; D gene: .; CDR3 protein: CASSSTGWQEKLFF; CDR3 DNA: TGTGCCAGCAGTTCGACAGGTTGGCAAGAAAAACTGTTTTTT
clone size: .; V gene: TRBV4-1; J gene: TRBJ1-2; D gene: .; CDR3 protein: CASSQDHNYGYTF; CDR3 DNA: TGCGCCAGCAGCCAAGATCACAACTATGGCTACACCTTC
clone size: medium-sized; V gene: TRBV11-3; J gene: TRBJ2-5; D gene: .; CDR3 protein: CASSPRYTEGIQETQYF; CDR3 DNA: TGTGCCAGCAGCCCTAGGTACACAGAGGGGATCCAAGAGACCCAGTACTTC
clone size: large; V gene: TRBV6-8; J gene: TRBJ2-5; D gene: TRBD2; CDR3 protein: CASSRSGGRQETQYF; CDR3 DNA: TGTGCCAGCAGCCGTAGCGGGGGGCGCCAAGAGACCCAGTACTTC
clone size: .; V gene: TRBV11-3; J gene: TRBJ2-2; D gene: TRBD1; CDR3 protein: CASSLTGLGTGELFF; CDR3 DNA: TGTGCCAGCAGCTTGACAGGGTTGGGCACCGGGGAGCTGTTTTTT
clone size: few; V gene: TRBV6-8; J gene: TRBJ1-2; D gene: TRBD1; CDR3 protein: CASEGQSWNGYTF; CDR3 DNA: TGTGCCAGCGAGGGACAGTCCTGGAATGGCTACACCTTC
clone size: .; V gene: TRBV11-3; J gene: TRBJ1-1; D gene: .; CDR3 protein: CASSRDTLDTEAFF; CDR3 DNA: TGTGCCAGCAGCCGGGACACCCTGGACACTGAAGCTTTCTTT
clone size: .; V gene: TRBV19; J gene: TRBJ2-7; D gene: .; CDR3 protein: CASSTDSYEQYF; CDR3 DNA: TGTGCCAGTAGTACAGACTCCTACGAGCAGTACTTC
clone size: .; V gene: TRBV14; J gene: TRBJ2-5; D gene: TRBD2; CDR3 protein: CASSQALAGQAQYF; CDR3 DNA: TGTGCCAGCAGCCAGGCACTAGCGGGACAGGCCCAGTACTTC
clone size: medium-sized; V gene: TRBV11-3; J gene: TRBJ2-5; D gene: TRBD2; CDR3 protein: CASSPILGLAVQETQYF; CDR3 DNA: TGTGCCAGCAGCCCAATTCTTGGACTAGCGGTGCAAGAGACCCAGTACTTC
clone size: few; V gene: TRBV6-8; J gene: TRBJ2-1; D gene: TRBD1; CDR3 protein: CAISGTQGSEQFF; CDR3 DNA: TGTGCCATCAGTGGTACACAGGGGAGTGAGCAGTTCTTC
clone size: .; V gene: TRBV11-3; J gene: TRBJ2-2; D gene: .; CDR3 protein: CASSSGTATNTGELFF; CDR3 DNA: TGTGCCAGCAGCTCCGGGACCGCGACGAACACCGGGGAGCTGTTTTTT